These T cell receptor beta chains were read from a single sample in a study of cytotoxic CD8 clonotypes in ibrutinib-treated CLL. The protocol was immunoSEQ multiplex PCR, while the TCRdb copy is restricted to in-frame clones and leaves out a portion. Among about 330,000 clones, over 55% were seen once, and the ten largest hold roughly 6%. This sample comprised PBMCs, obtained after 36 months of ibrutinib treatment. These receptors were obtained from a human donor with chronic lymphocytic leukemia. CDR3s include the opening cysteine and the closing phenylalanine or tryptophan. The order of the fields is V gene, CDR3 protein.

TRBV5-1	CASSLAGFTGELFF
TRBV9	CASSVAGGASDEQYF
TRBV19	CASSLGTPVDIQYF
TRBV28	CASSLAGGFHEQYF
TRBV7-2	CASSVRTGGLNIQYF
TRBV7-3	CASSLGRGIDEQFF
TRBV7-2	CASNSGRASDTQYF
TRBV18	CASSPEGTYGYTF
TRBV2	CASSGANQWTQYF
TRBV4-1	CASSRRTSGSYEQYF
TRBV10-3	CAISEGQGRGYEQYF
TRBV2	CASSAPPPGVQGLGYNSPLHF
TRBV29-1	CSVVDISTEAFF
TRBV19	CASTRHLSSYNEQFF
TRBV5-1	CASQQILAFSYNEQFF
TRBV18	CASSPTWGGETQYF
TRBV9	CASSPSTTGNGYTF
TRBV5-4	CASSSLTANTGELFF
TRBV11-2	CASSLAASSSLNTGELFF
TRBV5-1	CASSGPNTGELFF
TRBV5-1	CASSLNYRGYEQYF
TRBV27	CASSLSFRDEKLFF
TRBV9	CASSGDRGPTNEKLFF
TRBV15	CATSRVRFTGPGGGYTF
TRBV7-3	CASSRLPQDTQYF
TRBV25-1	CASSDSGGARETQYF
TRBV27	CASSLSGGGPYEQYF
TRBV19	CASSIGTGRASTDTQYF